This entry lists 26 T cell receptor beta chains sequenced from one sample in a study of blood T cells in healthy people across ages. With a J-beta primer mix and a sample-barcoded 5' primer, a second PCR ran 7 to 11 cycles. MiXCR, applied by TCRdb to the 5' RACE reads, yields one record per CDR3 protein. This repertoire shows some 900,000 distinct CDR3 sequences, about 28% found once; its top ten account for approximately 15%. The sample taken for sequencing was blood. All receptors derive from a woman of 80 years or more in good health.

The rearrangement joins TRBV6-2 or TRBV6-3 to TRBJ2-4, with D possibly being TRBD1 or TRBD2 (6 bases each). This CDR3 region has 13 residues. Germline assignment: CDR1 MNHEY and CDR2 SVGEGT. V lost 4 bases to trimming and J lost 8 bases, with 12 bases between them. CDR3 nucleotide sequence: TGTGCCAGCAGTTTTGGGGGGCGGTACATTCAGTACTTC. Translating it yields CASSFGGRYIQYF.

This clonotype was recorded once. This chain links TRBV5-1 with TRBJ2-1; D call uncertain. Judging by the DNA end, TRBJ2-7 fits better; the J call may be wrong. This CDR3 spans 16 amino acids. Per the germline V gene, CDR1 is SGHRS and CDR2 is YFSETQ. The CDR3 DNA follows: TGCGCCAGCAGACCCGGGTCCCCCAGCTCCTACAATGAGCAGTACTTC. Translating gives CASRPGSPSSYNEQYF.

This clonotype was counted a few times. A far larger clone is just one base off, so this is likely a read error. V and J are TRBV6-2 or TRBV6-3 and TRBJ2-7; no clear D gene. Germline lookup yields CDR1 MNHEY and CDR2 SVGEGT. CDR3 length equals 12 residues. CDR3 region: CAGSQESYEQYF. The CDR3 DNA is TGTGCCGGCAGCCAGGAGTCCTACGAGCAGTACTTC.

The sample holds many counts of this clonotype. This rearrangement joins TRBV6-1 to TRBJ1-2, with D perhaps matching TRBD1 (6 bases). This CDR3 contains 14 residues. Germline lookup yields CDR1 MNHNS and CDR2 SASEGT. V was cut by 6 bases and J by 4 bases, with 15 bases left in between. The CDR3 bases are TGTGCCAGCAGAGAGGGGGGCGCTGGCTATGGCTACACCTTC. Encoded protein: CASREGGAGYGYTF.

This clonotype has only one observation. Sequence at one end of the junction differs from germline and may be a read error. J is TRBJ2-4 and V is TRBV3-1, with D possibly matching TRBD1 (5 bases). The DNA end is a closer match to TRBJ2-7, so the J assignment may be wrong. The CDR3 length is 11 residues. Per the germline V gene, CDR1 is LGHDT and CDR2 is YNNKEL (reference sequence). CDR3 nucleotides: TGTACCAGCAGCCAAGGGGCCGAGCAGTACTTC. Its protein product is CTSSQGAEQYF.

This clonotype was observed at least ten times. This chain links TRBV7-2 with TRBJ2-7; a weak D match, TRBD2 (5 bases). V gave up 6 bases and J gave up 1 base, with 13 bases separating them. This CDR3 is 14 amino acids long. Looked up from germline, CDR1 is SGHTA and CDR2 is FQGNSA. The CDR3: CASRTVRGSYEQYF. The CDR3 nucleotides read TGTGCCAGCAGAACCGTTCGGGGATCCTACGAGCAGTACTTC.

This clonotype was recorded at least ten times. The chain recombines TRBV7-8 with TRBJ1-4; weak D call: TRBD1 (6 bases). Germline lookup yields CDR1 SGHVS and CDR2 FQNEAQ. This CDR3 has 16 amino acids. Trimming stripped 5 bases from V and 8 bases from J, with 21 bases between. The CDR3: CASSPRDTGKAEKLFF. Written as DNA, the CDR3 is TGTGCCAGCAGCCCCAGGGACACCGGGAAGGCCGAAAAACTGTTTTTT. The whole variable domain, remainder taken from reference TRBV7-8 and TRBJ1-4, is GAGVSQSPRYKVAKRGQDVALRCDPISGHVSLFWYQQALGQGPEFLTYFQNEAQLDKSGLPSDRFFAERPEGSVSTLKIQRTQQEDSAVYLCASSPRDTGKAEKLFFGSGTQLSVL.

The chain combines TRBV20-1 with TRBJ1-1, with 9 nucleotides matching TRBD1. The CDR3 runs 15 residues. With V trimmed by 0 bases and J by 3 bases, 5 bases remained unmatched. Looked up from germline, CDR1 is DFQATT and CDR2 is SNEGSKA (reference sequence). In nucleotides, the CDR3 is TGCAGTGCTAGAGAGACAGGGGGATCGGACACTGAAGCTTTCTTT. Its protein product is CSARETGGSDTEAFF.

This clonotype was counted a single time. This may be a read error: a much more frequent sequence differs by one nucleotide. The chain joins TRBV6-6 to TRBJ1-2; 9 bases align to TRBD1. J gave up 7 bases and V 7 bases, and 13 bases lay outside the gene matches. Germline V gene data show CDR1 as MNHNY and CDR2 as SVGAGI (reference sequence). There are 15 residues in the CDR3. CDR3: CASTPQGAGFRGYTF. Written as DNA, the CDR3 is TGTGCCAGCACACCACAGGGGGCGGGTTTTCGTGGCTACACCTTC.

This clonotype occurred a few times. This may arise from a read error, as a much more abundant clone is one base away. CDR3 protein: CASSLVSPGIEQYF. The DNA for the CDR3 is TGCGCCAGCAGCTTGGTATCTCCGGGGATTGAGCAGTACTTC. The chain combines TRBV5-1 with TRBJ2-5; a possible D gene is TRBD2 (5 bases). Per germline, CDR1 SGHRS and CDR2 YFSETQ. The CDR3 is 14 amino acids. Trimming removed 0 bases at V and 11 bases at J, with 17 bases between.

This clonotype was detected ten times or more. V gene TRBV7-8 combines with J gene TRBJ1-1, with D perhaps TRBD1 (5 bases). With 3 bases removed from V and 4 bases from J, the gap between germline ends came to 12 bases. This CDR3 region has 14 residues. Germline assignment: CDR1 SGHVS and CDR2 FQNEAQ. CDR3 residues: CASSFRVRGTEAFF. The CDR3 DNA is TGTGCCAGCAGCTTTAGGGTTAGGGGCACTGAAGCTTTCTTT. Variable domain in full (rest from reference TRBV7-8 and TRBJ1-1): GAGVSQSPRYKVAKRGQDVALRCDPISGHVSLFWYQQALGQGPEFLTYFQNEAQLDKSGLPSDRFFAERPEGSVSTLKIQRTQQEDSAVYLCASSFRVRGTEAFFGQGTRLTVV.

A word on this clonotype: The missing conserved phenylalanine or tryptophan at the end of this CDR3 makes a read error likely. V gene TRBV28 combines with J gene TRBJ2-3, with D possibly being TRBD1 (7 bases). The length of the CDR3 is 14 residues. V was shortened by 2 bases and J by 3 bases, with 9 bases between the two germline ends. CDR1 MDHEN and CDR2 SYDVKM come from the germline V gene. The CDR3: CASSLPGGTDTQYL. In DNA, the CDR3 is TGTGCCAGCAGTTTACCAGGGGGGACAGATACGCAGTATTTG.

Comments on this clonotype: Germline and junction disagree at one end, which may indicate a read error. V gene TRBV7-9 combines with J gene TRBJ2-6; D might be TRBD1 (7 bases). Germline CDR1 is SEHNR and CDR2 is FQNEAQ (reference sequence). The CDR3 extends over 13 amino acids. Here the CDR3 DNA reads TGTGCCAGCAGTCGAGGGGGCCGGGAGACCCAGGACTTC. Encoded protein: CASSRGGRETQDF. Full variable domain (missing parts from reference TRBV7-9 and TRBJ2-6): DTGVSQNPRHKITKRGQNVTFRCDPISEHNRLYWYRQTLGQGPEFLTYFQNEAQLEKSRLLSDRFSAERPKGSFSTLEIQRTEQGDSAMYLCASSRGGRETQDFGAGSRLTVL.

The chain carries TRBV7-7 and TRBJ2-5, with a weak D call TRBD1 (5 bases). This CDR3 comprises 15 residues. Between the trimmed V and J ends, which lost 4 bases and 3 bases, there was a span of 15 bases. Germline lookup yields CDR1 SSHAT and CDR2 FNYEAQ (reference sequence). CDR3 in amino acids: CASSSGRQSKETQYF. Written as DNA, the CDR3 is TGTGCCAGCAGCTCCGGAAGACAGTCAAAAGAGACCCAGTACTTC.

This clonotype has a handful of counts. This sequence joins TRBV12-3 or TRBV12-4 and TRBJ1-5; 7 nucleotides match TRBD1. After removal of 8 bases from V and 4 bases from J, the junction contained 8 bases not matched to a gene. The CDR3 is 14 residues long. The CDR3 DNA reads TGTGCCAGCTCTCGTACAGGGGTTAATCAGCCCCAGCATTTT. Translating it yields CASSRTGVNQPQHF.

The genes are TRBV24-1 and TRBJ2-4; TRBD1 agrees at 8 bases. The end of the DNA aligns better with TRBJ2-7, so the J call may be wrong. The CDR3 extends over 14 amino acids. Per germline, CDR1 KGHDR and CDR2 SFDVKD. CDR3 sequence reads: CATSGPGQGYEQYF. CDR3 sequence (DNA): TGTGCCACCAGTGGCCCCGGACAGGGCTACGAGCAGTACTTC.

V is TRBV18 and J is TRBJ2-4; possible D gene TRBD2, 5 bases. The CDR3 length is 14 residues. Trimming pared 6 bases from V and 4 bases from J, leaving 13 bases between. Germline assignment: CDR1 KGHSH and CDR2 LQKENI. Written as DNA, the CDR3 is TGTGCCAGCTCCCGACGAGAGGGTAAAAACATTCAGTACTTC. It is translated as CASSRREGKNIQYF.

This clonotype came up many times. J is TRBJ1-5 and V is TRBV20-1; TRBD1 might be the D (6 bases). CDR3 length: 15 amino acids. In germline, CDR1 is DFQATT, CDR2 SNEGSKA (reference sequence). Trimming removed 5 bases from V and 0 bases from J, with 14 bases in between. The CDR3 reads CSALDRRDSNQPQHF. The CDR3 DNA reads TGCAGTGCTTTAGACAGGCGAGATAGCAATCAGCCCCAGCATTTT.

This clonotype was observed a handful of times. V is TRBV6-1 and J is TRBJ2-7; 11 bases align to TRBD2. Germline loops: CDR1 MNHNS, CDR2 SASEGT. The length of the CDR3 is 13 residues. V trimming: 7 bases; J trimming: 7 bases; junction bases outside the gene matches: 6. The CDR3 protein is CASTSGGYNEQYF. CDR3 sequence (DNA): TGTGCCAGCACTAGCGGGGGGTACAATGAGCAGTACTTC.

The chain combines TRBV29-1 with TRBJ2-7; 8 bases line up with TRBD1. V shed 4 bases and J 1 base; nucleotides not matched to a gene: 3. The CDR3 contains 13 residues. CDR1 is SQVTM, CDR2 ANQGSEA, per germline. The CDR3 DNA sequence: TGCAGCGTTGCACAGGGGGTGTCCTACGAGCAGTACTTC. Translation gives CSVAQGVSYEQYF.

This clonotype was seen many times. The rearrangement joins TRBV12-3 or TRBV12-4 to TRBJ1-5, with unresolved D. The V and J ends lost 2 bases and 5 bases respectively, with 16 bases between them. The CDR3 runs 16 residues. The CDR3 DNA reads TGTGCCAGCAGTTTAACGACTCTCGAAGGGCATCAGCCCCAGCATTTT. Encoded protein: CASSLTTLEGHQPQHF.

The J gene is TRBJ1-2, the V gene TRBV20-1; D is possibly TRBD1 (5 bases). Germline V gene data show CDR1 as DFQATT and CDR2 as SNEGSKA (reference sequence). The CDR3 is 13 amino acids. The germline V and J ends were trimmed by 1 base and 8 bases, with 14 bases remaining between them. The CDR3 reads CSARGPGSYGYTF. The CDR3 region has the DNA TGCAGTGCTAGAGGACCAGGGAGTTACGGCTACACCTTC.

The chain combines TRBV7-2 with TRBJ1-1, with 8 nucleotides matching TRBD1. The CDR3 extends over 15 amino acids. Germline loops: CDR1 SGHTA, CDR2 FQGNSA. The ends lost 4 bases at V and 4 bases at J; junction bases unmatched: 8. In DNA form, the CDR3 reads TGTGCCAGCAGCTCAGCAGGGGGCGCGGGCACTGAAGCTTTCTTT. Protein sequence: CASSSAGGAGTEAFF.

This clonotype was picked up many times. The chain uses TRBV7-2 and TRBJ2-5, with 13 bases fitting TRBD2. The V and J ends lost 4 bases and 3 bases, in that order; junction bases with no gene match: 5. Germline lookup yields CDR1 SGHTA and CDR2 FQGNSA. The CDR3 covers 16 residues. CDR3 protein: CASSSKGLAGKETQYF. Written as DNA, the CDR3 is TGTGCCAGCAGCTCCAAGGGACTAGCGGGGAAAGAGACCCAGTACTTC.

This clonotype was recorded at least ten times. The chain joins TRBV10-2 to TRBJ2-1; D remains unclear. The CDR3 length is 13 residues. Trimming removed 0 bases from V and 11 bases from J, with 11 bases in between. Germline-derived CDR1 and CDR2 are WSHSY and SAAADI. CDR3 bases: TGCGCCAGCAGTGAGTCGTTAGCCAGTAAGCAGTTCTTC. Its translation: CASSESLASKQFF.

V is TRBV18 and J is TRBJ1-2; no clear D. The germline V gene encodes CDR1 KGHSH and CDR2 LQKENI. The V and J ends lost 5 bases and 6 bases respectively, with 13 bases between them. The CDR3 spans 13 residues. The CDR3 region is CASSTLEVHGYTF. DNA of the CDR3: TGTGCCAGCTCAACTCTTGAGGTACATGGCTACACCTTC. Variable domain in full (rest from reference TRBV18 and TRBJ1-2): NAGVMQNPRHLVRRRGQEARLRCSPMKGHSHVYWYRQLPEEGLKFMVYLQKENIIDESGMPKERFSAEFPKEGPSILRIQQVVRGDSAAYFCASSTLEVHGYTFGSGTRLTVV.